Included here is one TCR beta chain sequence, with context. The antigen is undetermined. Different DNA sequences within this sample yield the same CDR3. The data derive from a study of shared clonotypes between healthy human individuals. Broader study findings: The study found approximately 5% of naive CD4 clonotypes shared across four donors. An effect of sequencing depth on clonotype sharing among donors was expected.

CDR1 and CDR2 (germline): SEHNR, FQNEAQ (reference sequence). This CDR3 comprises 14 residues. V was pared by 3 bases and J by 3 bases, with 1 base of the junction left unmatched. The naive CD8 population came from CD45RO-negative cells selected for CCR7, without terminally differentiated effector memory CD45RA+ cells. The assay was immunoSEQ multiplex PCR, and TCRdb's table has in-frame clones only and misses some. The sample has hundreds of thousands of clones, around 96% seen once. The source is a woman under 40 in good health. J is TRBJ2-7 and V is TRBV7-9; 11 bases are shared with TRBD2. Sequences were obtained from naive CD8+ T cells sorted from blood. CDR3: CASSLGLADYEQYF. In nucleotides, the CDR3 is TGTGCCAGCAGCTTGGGACTAGCGGACTACGAGCAGTACTTC. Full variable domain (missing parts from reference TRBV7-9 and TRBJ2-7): DTGVSQNPRHKITKRGQNVTFRCDPISEHNRLYWYRQTLGQGPEFLTYFQNEAQLEKSRLLSDRFSAERPKGSFSTLEIQRTEQGDSAMYLCASSLGLADYEQYFGPGTRLTVT.